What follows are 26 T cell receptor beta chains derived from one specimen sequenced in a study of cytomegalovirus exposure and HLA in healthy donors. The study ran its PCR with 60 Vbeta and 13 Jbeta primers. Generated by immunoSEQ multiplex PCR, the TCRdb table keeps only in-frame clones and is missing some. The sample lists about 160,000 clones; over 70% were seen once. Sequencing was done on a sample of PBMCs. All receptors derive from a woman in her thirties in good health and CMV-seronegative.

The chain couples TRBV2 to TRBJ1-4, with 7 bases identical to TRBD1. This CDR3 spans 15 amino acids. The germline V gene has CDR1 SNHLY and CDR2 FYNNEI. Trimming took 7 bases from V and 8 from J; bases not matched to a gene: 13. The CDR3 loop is CASKRESAGGEKLFF. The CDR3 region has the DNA TGTGCCAGCAAAAGAGAGTCGGCAGGGGGGGAAAAACTGTTTTTT.

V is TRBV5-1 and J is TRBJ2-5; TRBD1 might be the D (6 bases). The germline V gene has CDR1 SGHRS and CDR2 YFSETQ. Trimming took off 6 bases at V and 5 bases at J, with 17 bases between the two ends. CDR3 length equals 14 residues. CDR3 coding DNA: TGCGCCAGCACCCCACAGGGCGTCGGGGAGACCCAGTACTTC. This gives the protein CASTPQGVGETQYF.

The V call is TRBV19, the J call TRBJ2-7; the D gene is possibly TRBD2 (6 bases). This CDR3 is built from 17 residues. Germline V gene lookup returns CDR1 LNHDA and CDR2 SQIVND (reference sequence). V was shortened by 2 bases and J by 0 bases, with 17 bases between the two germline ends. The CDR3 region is CASSILGVTRSSYEQYF. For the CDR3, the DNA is TGTGCCAGTAGTATATTAGGTGTGACTAGGAGCTCCTACGAGCAGTACTTC. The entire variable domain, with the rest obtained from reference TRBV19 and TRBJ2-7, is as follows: DGGITQSPKYLFRKEGQNVTLSCEQNLNHDAMYWYRQDPGQGLRLIYYSQIVNDFQKGDIAEGYSVSREKKESFPLTVTSAQKNPTAFYLCASSILGVTRSSYEQYFGPGTRLTVT.

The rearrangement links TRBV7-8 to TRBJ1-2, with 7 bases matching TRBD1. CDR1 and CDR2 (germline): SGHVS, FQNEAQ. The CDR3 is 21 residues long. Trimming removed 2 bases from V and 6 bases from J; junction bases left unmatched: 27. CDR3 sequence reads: CASSLSRTPDPTGAPLHGYTF. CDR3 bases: TGTGCCAGCAGCTTAAGTAGGACCCCGGACCCTACAGGGGCACCTCTACATGGCTACACCTTC. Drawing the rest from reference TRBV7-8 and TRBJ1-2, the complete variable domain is GAGVSQSPRYKVAKRGQDVALRCDPISGHVSLFWYQQALGQGPEFLTYFQNEAQLDKSGLPSDRFFAERPEGSVSTLKIQRTQQEDSAVYLCASSLSRTPDPTGAPLHGYTFGSGTRLTVV.

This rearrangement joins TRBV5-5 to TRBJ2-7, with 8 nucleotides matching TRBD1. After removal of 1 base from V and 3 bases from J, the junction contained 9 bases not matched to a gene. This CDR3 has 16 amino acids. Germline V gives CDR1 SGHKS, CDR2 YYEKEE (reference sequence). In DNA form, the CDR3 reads TGTGCCAGCAGCTTGTTGCCGCCTGGACAGGGCTACGAGCAGTACTTC. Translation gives CASSLLPPGQGYEQYF.

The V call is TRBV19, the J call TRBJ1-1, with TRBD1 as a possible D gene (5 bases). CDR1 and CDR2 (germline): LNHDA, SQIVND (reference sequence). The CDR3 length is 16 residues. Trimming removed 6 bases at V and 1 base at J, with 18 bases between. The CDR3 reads CASRPLQGTGNTEAFF. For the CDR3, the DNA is TGTGCCAGTAGGCCCCTCCAGGGCACCGGGAACACTGAAGCTTTCTTT.

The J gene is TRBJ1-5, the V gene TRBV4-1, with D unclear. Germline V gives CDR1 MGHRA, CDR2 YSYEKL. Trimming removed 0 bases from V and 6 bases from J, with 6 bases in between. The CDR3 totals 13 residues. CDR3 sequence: CASSQDSRQPQHF. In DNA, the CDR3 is TGCGCCAGCAGCCAAGATTCTCGTCAGCCCCAGCATTTT.

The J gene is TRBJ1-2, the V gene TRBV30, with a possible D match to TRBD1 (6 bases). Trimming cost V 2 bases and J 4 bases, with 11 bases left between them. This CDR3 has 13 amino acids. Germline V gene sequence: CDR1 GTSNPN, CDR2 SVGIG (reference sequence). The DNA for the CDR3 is TGTGCCTGGAGTACAGGGACCCCCTATGGCTACACCTTC. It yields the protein CAWSTGTPYGYTF.

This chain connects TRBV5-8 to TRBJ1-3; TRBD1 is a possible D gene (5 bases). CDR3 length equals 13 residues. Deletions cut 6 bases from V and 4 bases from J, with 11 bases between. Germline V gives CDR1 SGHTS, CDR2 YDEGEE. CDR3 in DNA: TGTGCCAGCAATCGGGGGGAAGGAAACACCATATATTTT. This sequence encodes CASNRGEGNTIYF.

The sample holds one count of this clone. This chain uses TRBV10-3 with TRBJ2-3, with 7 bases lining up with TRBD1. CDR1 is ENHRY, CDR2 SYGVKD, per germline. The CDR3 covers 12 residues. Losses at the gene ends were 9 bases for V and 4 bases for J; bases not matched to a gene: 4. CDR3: CAIQGPADTQYF. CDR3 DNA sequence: TGTGCCATACAGGGGCCGGCAGATACGCAGTATTTT.

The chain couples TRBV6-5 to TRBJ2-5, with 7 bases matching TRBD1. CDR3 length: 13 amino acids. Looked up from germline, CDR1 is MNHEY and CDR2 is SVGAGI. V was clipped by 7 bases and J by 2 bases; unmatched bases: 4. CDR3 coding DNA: TGTGCCAGCACCCGGGACAGACAAGAGACCCAGTACTTC. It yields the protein CASTRDRQETQYF.

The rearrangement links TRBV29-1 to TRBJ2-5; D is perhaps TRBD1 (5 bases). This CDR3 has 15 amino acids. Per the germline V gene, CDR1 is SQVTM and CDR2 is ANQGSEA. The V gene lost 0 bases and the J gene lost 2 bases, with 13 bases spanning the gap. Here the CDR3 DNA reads TGCAGCGTTGAAGATGGGGCTGTAAAACAAGAGACCCAGTACTTC. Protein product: CSVEDGAVKQETQYF.

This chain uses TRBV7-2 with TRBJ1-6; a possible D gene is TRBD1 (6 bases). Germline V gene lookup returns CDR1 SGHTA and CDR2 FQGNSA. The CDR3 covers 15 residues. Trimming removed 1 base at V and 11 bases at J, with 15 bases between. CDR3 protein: CASSLVVDRPAPLHF. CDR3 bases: TGTGCCAGCAGCTTAGTGGTTGACAGGCCCGCACCCCTCCACTTT.

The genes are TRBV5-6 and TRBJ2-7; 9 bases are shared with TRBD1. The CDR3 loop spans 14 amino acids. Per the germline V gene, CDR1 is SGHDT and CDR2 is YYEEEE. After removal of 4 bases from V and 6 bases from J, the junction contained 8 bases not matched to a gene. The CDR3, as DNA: TGTGCCAGCAGCGTCCGGGACAGGGTGCCCGAGCAGTACTTC. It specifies CASSVRDRVPEQYF. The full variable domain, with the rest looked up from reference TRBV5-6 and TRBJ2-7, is DAGVTQSPTHLIKTRGQQVTLRCSPKSGHDTVSWYQQALGQGPQFIFQYYEEEERQRGNFPDRFSGHQFPNYSSELNVNALLLGDSALYLCASSVRDRVPEQYFGPGTRLTVT.

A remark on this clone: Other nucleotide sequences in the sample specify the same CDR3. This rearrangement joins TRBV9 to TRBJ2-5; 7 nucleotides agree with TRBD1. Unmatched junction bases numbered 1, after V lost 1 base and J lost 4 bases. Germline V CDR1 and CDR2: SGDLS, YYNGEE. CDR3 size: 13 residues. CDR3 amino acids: CASSVRQGETQYF. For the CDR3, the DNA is TGTGCCAGCAGCGTACGACAGGGAGAGACCCAGTACTTC.

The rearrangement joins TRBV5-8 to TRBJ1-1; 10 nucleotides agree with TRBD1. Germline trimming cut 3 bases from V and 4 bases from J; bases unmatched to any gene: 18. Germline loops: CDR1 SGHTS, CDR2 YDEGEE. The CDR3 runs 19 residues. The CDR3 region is CASSSPAGRQGAGGTEAFF. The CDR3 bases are TGTGCCAGCAGCTCCCCGGCGGGGAGACAGGGGGCTGGAGGCACTGAAGCTTTCTTT.

DNA for the CDR3: TGTGCCAGCAGTTCTCCAGGTTTATACACTGAAGCTTTCTTT. This translates into CASSSPGLYTEAFF. The chain uses TRBV28 and TRBJ1-1, with no clear D. CDR3 length equals 14 residues. The V gene lost 4 bases and the J gene lost 3 bases, with 12 bases spanning the gap. Per germline, CDR1 MDHEN and CDR2 SYDVKM. The full variable domain, in which reference TRBV28 and TRBJ1-1 provide the parts outside the CDR3, is DVKVTQSSRYLVKRTGEKVFLECVQDMDHENMFWYRQDPGLGLRLIYFSYDVKMKEKGDIPEGYSVSREKKERFSLILESASTNQTSMYLCASSSPGLYTEAFFGQGTRLTVV.

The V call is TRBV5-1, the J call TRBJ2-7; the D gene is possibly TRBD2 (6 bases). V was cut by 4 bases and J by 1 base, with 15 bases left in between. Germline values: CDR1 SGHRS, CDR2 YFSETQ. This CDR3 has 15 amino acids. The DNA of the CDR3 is TGCGCCAGCAGCGTGATGGGGGGATTGTCCTACGAGCAGTACTTC. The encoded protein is CASSVMGGLSYEQYF.

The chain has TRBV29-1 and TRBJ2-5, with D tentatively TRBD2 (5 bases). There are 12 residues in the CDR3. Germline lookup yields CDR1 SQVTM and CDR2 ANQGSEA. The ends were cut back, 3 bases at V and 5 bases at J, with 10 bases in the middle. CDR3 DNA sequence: TGCAGCGTTGACTCCGGCGGGGAGACCCAGTACTTC. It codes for CSVDSGGETQYF.

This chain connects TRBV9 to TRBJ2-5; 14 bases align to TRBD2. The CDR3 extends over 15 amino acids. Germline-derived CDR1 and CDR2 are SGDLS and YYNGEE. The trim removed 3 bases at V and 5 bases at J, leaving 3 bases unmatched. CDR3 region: CASSAGLAGDETQYF. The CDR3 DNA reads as TGTGCCAGCAGCGCGGGACTAGCGGGGGATGAGACCCAGTACTTC.

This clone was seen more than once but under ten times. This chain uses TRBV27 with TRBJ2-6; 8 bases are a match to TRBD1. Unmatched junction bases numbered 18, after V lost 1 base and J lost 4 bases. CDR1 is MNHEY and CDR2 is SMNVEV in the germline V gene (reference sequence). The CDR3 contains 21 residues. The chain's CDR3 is CASSLWPGDRIGVVGANVLTF. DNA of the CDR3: TGTGCCAGCAGTTTATGGCCAGGGGACAGGATAGGGGTAGTCGGGGCCAACGTCCTGACTTTC.

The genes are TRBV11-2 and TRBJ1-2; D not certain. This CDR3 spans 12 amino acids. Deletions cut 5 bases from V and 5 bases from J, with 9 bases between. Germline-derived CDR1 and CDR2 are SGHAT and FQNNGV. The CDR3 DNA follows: TGTGCCAGCAGCGGAGAGCGGTATGGCTACACCTTC. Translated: CASSGERYGYTF. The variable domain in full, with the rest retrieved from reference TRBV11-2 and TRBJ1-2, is EAGVAQSPRYKIIEKRQSVAFWCNPISGHATLYWYQQILGQGPKLLIQFQNNGVVDDSQLPKDRFSAERLKGVDSTLKIQPAKLEDSAVYLCASSGERYGYTFGSGTRLTVV.

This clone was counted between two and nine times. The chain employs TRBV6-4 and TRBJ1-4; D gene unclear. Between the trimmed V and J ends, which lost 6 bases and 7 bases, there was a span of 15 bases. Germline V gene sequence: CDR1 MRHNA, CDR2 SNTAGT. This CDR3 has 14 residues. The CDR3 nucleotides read TGTGCCAGCAGCCCTACGCATACGGGTGAAAAACTGTTTTTT. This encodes CASSPTHTGEKLFF.

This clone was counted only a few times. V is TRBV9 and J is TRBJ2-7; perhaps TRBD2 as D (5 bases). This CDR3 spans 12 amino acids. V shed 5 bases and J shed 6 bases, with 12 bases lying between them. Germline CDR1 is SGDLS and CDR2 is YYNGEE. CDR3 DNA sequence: TGTGCCAGCAGTGGAGAGGGATCCGAGCAGTACTTC. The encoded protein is CASSGEGSEQYF.

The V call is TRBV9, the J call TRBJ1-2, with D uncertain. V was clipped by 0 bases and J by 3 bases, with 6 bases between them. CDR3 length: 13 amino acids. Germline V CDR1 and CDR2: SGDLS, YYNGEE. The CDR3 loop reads CASSVGTDYGYTF. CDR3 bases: TGTGCCAGCAGCGTAGGGACTGACTATGGCTACACCTTC.

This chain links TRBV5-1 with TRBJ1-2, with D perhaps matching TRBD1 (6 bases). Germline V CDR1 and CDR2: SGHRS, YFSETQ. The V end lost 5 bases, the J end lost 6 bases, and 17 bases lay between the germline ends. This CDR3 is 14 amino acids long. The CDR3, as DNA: TGCGCCAGCAGAGCAGTTGCGGGGGCTAATGGCTACACCTTC. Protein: CASRAVAGANGYTF.